This is a list of T cell receptor beta chains from one sample in a study of early T cells in non-severe SARS-CoV-2 infection. TCRdb itself ran the 5' RACE reads through MiXCR, one entry per CDR3 protein. The sample yields tens of thousands of distinct CDR3 sequences, 20% to 25% seen once. Sequenced material: whole blood, taken at baseline. The receptors shown here come from an adult who was a healthcare worker with PCR-confirmed SARS-CoV-2 infection or an uninfected control (not recorded which). Each CDR3 is given with its conserved first and last residue. Each record gives: J gene, D gene, V gene, clone size, CDR3 protein, CDR3 DNA. A D gene is named only where the DNA matches it firmly. The size entry is marked missing in some rows and otherwise reads once, few, many or a size class.

TRBJ1-1	.	TRBV12-3/TRBV12-4	few	CASSLGRTTEAFF	TGTGCCAGCAGTTTAGGCCGGACCACTGAAGCTTTCTTT
TRBJ2-3	.	TRBV4-1	many	CASSQVGNTQYF	TGCGCCAGCAGCCAAGTAGGAAATACGCAGTATTTT
TRBJ2-2	TRBD2	TRBV2	many	CASRPSGAGGELFF	TGTGCCAGCAGACCGAGCGGGGCCGGCGGGGAGCTGTTTTTT
TRBJ1-2	.	TRBV19	few	CASTTWGRDGYTF	TGTGCCAGTACCACGTGGGGGAGAGATGGCTACACCTTC
TRBJ2-1	.	TRBV5-1	few	CASGLTGGEQFF	TGCGCCAGCGGCCTTACCGGCGGTGAGCAGTTCTTC
TRBJ2-7	.	TRBV18	many	CASSPTPYEQYF	TGTGCCAGCTCACCGACACCTTACGAGCAGTACTTC
TRBJ2-6	.	TRBV6-2/TRBV6-3	.	CASSLRLTGANVLTF	TGTGCCAGCAGTCTTAGACTGACTGGGGCCAACGTCCTGACTTTC
TRBJ2-3	TRBD2	TRBV20-1	.	CSAQRGGFTDTQYF	TGCAGTGCTCAGCGGGGGGGTTTCACAGATACGCAGTATTTT
TRBJ1-1	TRBD1	TRBV3-1	.	CASSQGQGVGAFF	TGTGCCAGCAGCCAAGGACAGGGTGTCGGGGCTTTCTTT
TRBJ2-2	.	TRBV11-2	few	CASSLVGELFF	TGTGCCAGCAGCTTAGTCGGGGAGCTGTTTTTT
TRBJ2-5	.	TRBV3-1	many	CASSQAALRTQYF	TGTGCCAGCAGCCAAGCGGCCTTAAGGACCCAGTACTTC
TRBJ1-4	TRBD1	TRBV7-9	.	CASTRGQNEKLFF	TGTGCCAGCACCCGGGGACAGAATGAAAAACTGTTTTTT
TRBJ2-2	.	TRBV5-5	many	CASSEGRMSTGELFF	TGTGCCAGCAGCGAAGGGCGCATGAGCACCGGGGAGCTGTTTTTT
TRBJ2-2	TRBD1	TRBV19	.	CASRLMTGVTGELFF	TGTGCCAGTAGACTCATGACAGGGGTGACCGGGGAGCTGTTTTTT
TRBJ1-2	.	TRBV27	.	CASSATVPNYGYTF	TGTGCCAGCAGTGCGACAGTTCCAAACTATGGCTACACCTTC
TRBJ2-2	TRBD1	TRBV12-3/TRBV12-4	few	CASSLGTGFYTGELFF	TGTGCCAGCAGTTTGGGGACAGGCTTCTACACCGGGGAGCTGTTTTTT
TRBJ1-4	.	TRBV9	few	CASSVRGGEKLFF	TGTGCCAGCAGCGTAAGGGGAGGTGAAAAACTGTTTTTT
TRBJ2-3	.	TRBV7-9	few	CATKSGDTQYF	TGTGCCACCAAGTCCGGCGATACGCAGTATTTT
TRBJ1-2	.	TRBV29-1	.	CSVDFEGYGYTF	TGCAGCGTTGACTTTGAGGGGTATGGCTACACCTTC
TRBJ1-4	.	TRBV30	many	CAWGPGQEKLFF	TGTGCCTGGGGACCGGGCCAGGAAAAACTGTTTTTT
TRBJ2-7	TRBD1	TRBV9	.	CASSPAGTGEYKQYF	TGTGCCAGCAGCCCCGCCGGGACAGGGGAGTACAAGCAGTACTTC
TRBJ1-1	.	TRBV18	few	CASAQLGDTEAFF	TGTGCCAGCGCCCAATTGGGGGACACTGAAGCTTTCTTT
TRBJ2-2	TRBD1	TRBV7-9	few	CASSGTGDTGELFF	TGTGCCAGCAGCGGGACAGGGGACACCGGGGAGCTGTTTTTT
TRBJ1-5	.	TRBV7-9	.	CASSLGGSDSNQPQHF	TGTGCCAGCAGCTTAGGAGGCAGCGATAGCAATCAGCCCCAGCATTTT
TRBJ1-3	.	TRBV20-1	.	CSARDGSKSSGNTIYF	TGCAGTGCTAGAGATGGGTCGAAGAGCTCTGGAAACACCATATATTTT
TRBJ1-5	.	TRBV10-3	many	CAISESGPPGQPQHF	TGTGCCATCAGTGAGTCTGGACCCCCCGGACAGCCCCAGCATTTT
TRBJ2-2	TRBD2	TRBV11-2	once	CASSLGRGTGELFF	TGTGCCAGCAGCTTAGGGCGGGGGACCGGGGAGCTGTTTTTT
TRBJ2-1	.	TRBV2	few	CASSEAWGNEQFF	TGTGCCAGCAGTGAAGCTTGGGGGAATGAGCAGTTCTTC
TRBJ2-5	.	TRBV29-1	.	CSVGQETQYF	TGCAGCGTGGGCCAAGAGACCCAGTACTTC
TRBJ1-3	.	TRBV7-6	many	CASSQMEANSGNTIYF	TGTGCCAGCAGCCAGATGGAAGCGAACTCTGGAAACACCATATATTTT
TRBJ2-7	TRBD1	TRBV5-6	.	CASSSGQYSIYEQYF	TGTGCCAGCAGCTCGGGACAGTATTCCATCTACGAGCAGTACTTC
TRBJ2-7	TRBD1	TRBV4-1	.	CASSHQRQGRRNYEQYF	TGCGCCAGCAGCCACCAACGACAGGGAAGGCGGAATTACGAGCAGTACTTC
TRBJ2-2	.	TRBV3-1	few	CASSQEKVNTGELFF	TGTGCCAGCAGCCAAGAGAAAGTGAACACCGGGGAGCTGTTTTTT
TRBJ2-5	.	TRBV12-3/TRBV12-4	many	CASSRTTGQETQYF	TGTGCCAGCAGCCGTACGACAGGTCAAGAGACCCAGTACTTC
TRBJ1-3	.	TRBV9	.	CASSVESRAYSGNTIYF	TGTGCCAGCAGCGTAGAGTCTAGGGCATACTCTGGAAACACCATATATTTT
TRBJ2-3	.	TRBV7-7	many	CASSSGTGISQPRTDTQYF	TGTGCCAGCAGCTCGGGGACGGGGATCTCACAGCCTCGCACAGATACGCAGTATTTT
TRBJ2-2	.	TRBV4-1	few	CASSARDRSGGELFF	TGCGCCAGCAGCGCCCGGGATCGATCAGGCGGGGAGCTGTTTTTT
TRBJ2-1	.	TRBV7-9	many	CASSHNPAVSYNEQFF	TGTGCCAGCAGCCACAACCCTGCAGTATCCTACAATGAGCAGTTCTTC
TRBJ2-4	.	TRBV6-2/TRBV6-3	few	CASSLAKNIQYF	TGTGCCAGCAGTTTAGCCAAAAACATTCAGTACTTC
TRBJ1-1	.	TRBV20-1	.	CSARGREDEAFF	TGCAGTGCTAGGGGGAGGGAGGATGAAGCTTTCTTT
TRBJ2-5	.	TRBV7-9	many	CASTGVLDQETQYF	TGTGCCAGCACGGGCGTCCTGGATCAAGAGACCCAGTACTTC
TRBJ2-1	.	TRBV6-5	few	CASRVRQALREQFF	TGTGCCAGCAGGGTTAGACAGGCCCTCAGGGAGCAGTTCTTC
TRBJ1-5	.	TRBV12-3/TRBV12-4	medium-sized	CASSINYSNQPQHF	TGTGCCAGCAGTATCAATTATAGCAATCAGCCCCAGCATTTT
TRBJ1-2	.	TRBV7-9	.	CASSREGNYGYTF	TGTGCCAGCAGCCGTGAGGGAAACTATGGCTACACCTTC
TRBJ2-1	TRBD2	TRBV2	.	CASSVVLAGYNEQFF	TGTGCCAGCAGTGTGGTACTAGCGGGATACAATGAGCAGTTCTTC
TRBJ1-1	.	TRBV5-1	few	CASSPDRSIQFF	TGCGCCAGCAGCCCGGACAGATCAATCCAATTTTTT
TRBJ1-2	.	TRBV5-6	.	CASSLSAYGYTF	TGTGCCAGCAGCTTGTCGGCATATGGCTACACCTTC
TRBJ2-7	.	TRBV12-3/TRBV12-4	.	CASSRPNGATEYF	TGTGCCAGCAGCCGTCCCAACGGGGCTACGGAGTACTTC